The 11 T cell receptor beta chains presented below share a single source sample, sequenced in a study of T cell clonotyping in hematopoietic cell transplantation. Described time point: recipient sample about 28 days before transplant, after cytoreduction. Measured with immunoSEQ multiplex PCR; TCRdb has only the in-frame clones, and not every one. The sample consists of around 40,000 clones, 90% to 95% of them appearing once. Sequenced here: peripheral blood mononuclear cells, sampled before stem cell transplant. Receptor source: a man aged 40-55 years with chronic myeloid leukemia. Some clones in this sample may be carry-over from other donors' samples.

The chain has TRBV30 and TRBJ1-6, with no clear D. The CDR3 is 8 amino acids. Between the trimmed V and J ends, which lost 7 bases and 16 bases, there was a span of 8 bases. The V gene's germline CDR1 is GTSNPN and CDR2 SVGIG (reference sequence). The CDR3 sequence: CASPPLHF. Written as DNA, the CDR3 is TGTGCCTCTCCTCCACTCCACTTT.

This clone was seen a handful of times. The V gene is TRBV6-1, the J gene TRBJ1-2; no clear D. Germline V gene sequence: CDR1 MNHNS, CDR2 SASEGT. V lost 7 bases, J lost 8 bases, and 11 bases lay in between. The length of the CDR3 is 11 residues. The DNA for the CDR3 is TGTGCCAGCACCTCATCGTTAGGCTACACCTTC. Translated, it gives CASTSSLGYTF.

In this sample, this clone turned up once. The V call is TRBV6-5, the J call TRBJ1-1, with 8 bases that match TRBD1. Germline lookup yields CDR1 MNHEY and CDR2 SVGAGI. The trim removed 1 base at V and 4 bases at J, leaving 5 bases unmatched. This CDR3 comprises 15 residues. The CDR3 here is CASSYFDRGTTEAFF. The CDR3 coding sequence is TGTGCCAGCAGTTACTTTGACAGGGGTACCACTGAAGCTTTCTTT.

The CDR3 DNA is TGTGCCAGCAGTTACGGAGTGGGAAACACCATATATTTT. It codes for CASSYGVGNTIYF. The V call is TRBV6-5, the J call TRBJ1-3, with D hard to call. CDR1 MNHEY and CDR2 SVGAGI come from the germline V gene. The CDR3 runs to 13 residues. Between the trimmed V and J ends, which lost 2 bases and 4 bases, there was a span of 6 bases.

J is TRBJ1-4 and V is TRBV4-1, with 10 bases that match TRBD1. The CDR3 is 17 amino acids. The J segment lost 0 bases and the V segment lost 2 bases, leaving 3 bases of the junction unmatched. Germline V gene sequence: CDR1 MGHRA, CDR2 YSYEKL. This CDR3 is CASSQPGQGPTNEKLFF. In DNA, the CDR3 is TGCGCCAGCAGCCAACCGGGACAGGGGCCAACTAATGAAAAACTGTTTTTT.

This chain joins TRBV28 and TRBJ1-2; D might be TRBD1 (5 bases). Germline-derived CDR1 and CDR2 are MDHEN and SYDVKM. The CDR3 totals 13 residues. V gave up 3 bases and J gave up 2 bases, with 7 bases separating them. The CDR3 DNA sequence: TGTGCCAGCAGTTTGGACATAAACTATGGCTACACCTTC. Protein: CASSLDINYGYTF.

This chain uses TRBV30 with TRBJ1-4; D is ambiguous. Deletions cut 2 bases from V and 2 bases from J, with 9 bases between. Germline CDR1 reads GTSNPN; CDR2 reads SVGIG (reference sequence). The CDR3 has 14 residues. In DNA form, the CDR3 reads TGTGCCTGGAGTTTCCCGTCCACTAATGAAAAACTGTTTTTT. Protein sequence: CAWSFPSTNEKLFF.

The genes are TRBV2 and TRBJ2-2, with D hard to call. This CDR3 is built from 13 residues. V dropped 1 base and J dropped 1 base, with 1 base sitting between them. The germline CDR1 and CDR2 sequences are SNHLY and FYNNEI. The CDR3 nucleotides read TGTGCCAGCAGTGAAGAGAACACCGGGGAGCTGTTTTTT. Translated, it gives CASSEENTGELFF.

The chain links TRBV7-2 to TRBJ1-4, with D tentatively TRBD1 (5 bases). Germline V gene data show CDR1 as SGHTA and CDR2 as FQGNSA. The V end was cut by 2 bases, the J end by 7 bases, with 11 bases between. This CDR3 spans 14 amino acids. The CDR3 sequence is CASSLRGGSEKLFF. CDR3 nucleotide sequence: TGTGCCAGCAGCTTACGGGGGGGTTCTGAAAAACTGTTTTTT.

The gene calls are TRBV4-3 and TRBJ1-5, with 7 bases matching TRBD1. Germline CDR1 is LGHNA and CDR2 is YSLEER. Trimming cost V 4 bases and J 7 bases; bases outside gene matches: 10. CDR3 length: 15 residues. This CDR3 is CASSPRDSPEQPQHF. DNA for the CDR3: TGCGCCAGCAGCCCTAGGGACAGCCCGGAGCAGCCCCAGCATTTT.

V gene TRBV30 combines with J gene TRBJ1-5; 7 bases map to TRBD1. The ends lost 0 bases at V and 0 bases at J; junction bases unmatched: 11. This CDR3 comprises 18 residues. From germline, CDR1 is GTSNPN and CDR2 SVGIG (reference sequence). The CDR3 protein is CAWSVTGATFYSNQPQHF. The CDR3 DNA reads as TGTGCCTGGAGTGTAACAGGGGCTACCTTTTATAGCAATCAGCCCCAGCATTTT.